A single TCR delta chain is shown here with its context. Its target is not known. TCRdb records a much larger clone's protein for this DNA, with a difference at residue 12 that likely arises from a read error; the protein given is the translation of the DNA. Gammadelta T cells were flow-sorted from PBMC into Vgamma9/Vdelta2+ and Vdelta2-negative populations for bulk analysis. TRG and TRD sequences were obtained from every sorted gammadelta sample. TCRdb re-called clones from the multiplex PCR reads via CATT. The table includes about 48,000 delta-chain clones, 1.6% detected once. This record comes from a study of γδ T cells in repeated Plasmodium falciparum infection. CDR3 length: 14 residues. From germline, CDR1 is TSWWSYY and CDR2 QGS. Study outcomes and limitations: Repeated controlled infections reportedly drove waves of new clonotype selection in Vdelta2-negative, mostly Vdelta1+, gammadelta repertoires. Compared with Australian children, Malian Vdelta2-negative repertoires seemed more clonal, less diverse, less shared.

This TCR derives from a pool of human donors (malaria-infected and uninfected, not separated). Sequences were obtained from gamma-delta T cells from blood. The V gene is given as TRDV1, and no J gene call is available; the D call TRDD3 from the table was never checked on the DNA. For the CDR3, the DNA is TGTGCTCTTGGTTTTATAATACTGGGGGATAAACCCATCTTT. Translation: CALGFIILGDKPIF.